This T cell receptor beta chain was recovered during a study of tumor-infiltrating lymphocytes in primary liver carcinoma (TCRdb year 2017). About the full investigation: Surgical resection was performed in China between 2015 and 2016 on a handful of patients with histopathologically diagnosed primary liver carcinoma. Reproducibility between technical replicate repertoires was high, with correlation coefficients above 0.98 and mean shared-clone rates approximately 0.88. A total of 35 specimens from 5 patients, comprising roughly 25 tumor regions, 5 adjacent noncancerous liver tissues and 5 peripheral blood samples, were covered by TCRbeta repertoire sequencing. Across five regions of each liver tumor, along with adjacent normal tissue and blood, the study brought together TCRbeta repertoire sequencing, expression microarrays and whole-exome sequencing. Of the five patients, three men and two women aged 30 to 69 years, four had hepatocellular carcinoma and one had combined HCC and intrahepatic cholangiocarcinoma. Each sample produced roughly 3.65 to 7.13 million productive TCRbeta reads, and read depth showed no significant difference between tissue types. The tumors of the five patients were staged as T1-T3 N0M0, with maximum diameters ranging from 4.2 to 10 cm. Study-wide conclusions, independent of this receptor: Because only the TCR beta chain was sequenced and unpaired alpha chains were not captured, true repertoire diversity is likely underestimated. The study included only 4 to 6 patients, and the authors note findings should be validated in a larger study. Since the samples were bulk and unsorted, there was no way to compare CD4+ and CD8+ T cell repertoires. Compared with blood, tumors had a significantly larger share of the repertoire taken up by the top 250 clones (p = 0.039). Repertoire overlap was found to be higher between tumor regions (mean roughly 36%) than between tumor-adjacent (around 17%) or tumor-blood (about 14%) pairs, consistent with antigen-driven expansion.

This clonotype was observed a few times. The antigen this receptor binds is unknown. This sequence may be a read error, since a much larger clone differs from it by one base. Using a constant-region primer and ProtoScript II reverse transcriptase, TCRbeta-specific cDNA was reverse-transcribed from roughly 500 ng total RNA. The TCRbeta libraries were prepared through three rounds of nested multiplex PCR following a slightly modified ARM-PCR procedure. Multiplex TRBV1-TRBV30 forward primers and a Cbeta reverse primer were used in the first two PCR rounds, each of which was run for 10 cycles. Sample barcodes and Illumina adapters were added in a final 25-cycle PCR with Deep VentR polymerase. Before sequencing, amplicons of 200-500 bp were gel-purified using a QIAquick gel extraction kit. The TCRbeta amplicons were sequenced with 250-bp paired-end reads on an Illumina HiSeq 2500. On the study's bioinformatics: To recover full CDR3 sequences, reads were quality-trimmed using Trimmomatic v0.33 and paired reads were then merged using FLASH v1.2.11. V, D and J germline segments were assigned to the rearranged TCRbeta sequences using MiGEC v1.2.1b. Clonotype statistics, along with Shannon-Wiener diversity indices, were calculated using VDJtools v1.0.0. To reduce sampling bias, subsequent analyses other than the diversity analysis used only the 250 most abundant clonotypes in each sample. Using fastp trimming at Q25 and MiXCR clonotype assembly, TCRdb reanalyzed the public sequencing data and kept in-frame beta chains. Each entry is one CDR3 protein sequence, shown with its most common DNA and genes. The V and J calls, along with clone size, are taken from TCRdb and not from the paper's own processing. Across this sample there are fewer than 400,000 distinct CDR3 sequences, with roughly 60% seen only once. The top ten clonotypes cover around 15% of the sample.

Blood RNA was extracted from unsorted whole blood using TRIzol reagent, and germline DNA was obtained with the DNeasy Blood & Tissue kit. At the time of sampling, the patients were treatment-naive and had chronic HBV infection. Before surgery, around 4 milliliters of peripheral blood were drawn into K2EDTA tubes. The CDR1 and CDR2 encoded by the germline V gene are MNHEY and SVGEGT. The CDR3 covers 15 residues, taking in both the cysteine and the phenylalanine. Left in the record is the CDR3 DNA by itself, 45 bases read in frame from the first base. This TCR came from a woman younger than 45 with primary liver carcinoma and hepatitis B virus infection. The V and J genes are TRBV6-2 or TRBV6-3 and TRBJ2-7; TRBD2 matches 10 bases in the middle. Sequenced sample: peripheral blood. The DNA reads TGTACCAGCAGCTCCCAGACTAGCGGGTTTCGCGAGCAGTACTTC. Its protein is CTSSSQTSGFREQYF.